The subject of this entry is one T cell receptor beta chain. Survey-level immunoSEQ sequencing profiled the TCR beta repertoire. Clones were read by immunoSEQ multiplex PCR, and TCRdb kept only the in-frame ones, dropping some. The sample has some 48,000 clones; roughly 93% are singletons. The ends were cut back, 2 bases at V and 1 base at J, with 10 bases in the middle. CDR1 is SGHRS and CDR2 is YFSETQ in the germline V gene. The CDR3 sequence is 14 residues long. The clonotype was recovered from a middle-aged man with rheumatoid arthritis. This chain uses TRBV5-1 with TRBJ2-7; D gene uncertain. Input material: PBMCs. The CDR3 protein is CASSLGPGSYEQYF. In nucleotides, the CDR3 is TGCGCCAGCAGCTTAGGGCCAGGATCCTACGAGCAGTACTTC.